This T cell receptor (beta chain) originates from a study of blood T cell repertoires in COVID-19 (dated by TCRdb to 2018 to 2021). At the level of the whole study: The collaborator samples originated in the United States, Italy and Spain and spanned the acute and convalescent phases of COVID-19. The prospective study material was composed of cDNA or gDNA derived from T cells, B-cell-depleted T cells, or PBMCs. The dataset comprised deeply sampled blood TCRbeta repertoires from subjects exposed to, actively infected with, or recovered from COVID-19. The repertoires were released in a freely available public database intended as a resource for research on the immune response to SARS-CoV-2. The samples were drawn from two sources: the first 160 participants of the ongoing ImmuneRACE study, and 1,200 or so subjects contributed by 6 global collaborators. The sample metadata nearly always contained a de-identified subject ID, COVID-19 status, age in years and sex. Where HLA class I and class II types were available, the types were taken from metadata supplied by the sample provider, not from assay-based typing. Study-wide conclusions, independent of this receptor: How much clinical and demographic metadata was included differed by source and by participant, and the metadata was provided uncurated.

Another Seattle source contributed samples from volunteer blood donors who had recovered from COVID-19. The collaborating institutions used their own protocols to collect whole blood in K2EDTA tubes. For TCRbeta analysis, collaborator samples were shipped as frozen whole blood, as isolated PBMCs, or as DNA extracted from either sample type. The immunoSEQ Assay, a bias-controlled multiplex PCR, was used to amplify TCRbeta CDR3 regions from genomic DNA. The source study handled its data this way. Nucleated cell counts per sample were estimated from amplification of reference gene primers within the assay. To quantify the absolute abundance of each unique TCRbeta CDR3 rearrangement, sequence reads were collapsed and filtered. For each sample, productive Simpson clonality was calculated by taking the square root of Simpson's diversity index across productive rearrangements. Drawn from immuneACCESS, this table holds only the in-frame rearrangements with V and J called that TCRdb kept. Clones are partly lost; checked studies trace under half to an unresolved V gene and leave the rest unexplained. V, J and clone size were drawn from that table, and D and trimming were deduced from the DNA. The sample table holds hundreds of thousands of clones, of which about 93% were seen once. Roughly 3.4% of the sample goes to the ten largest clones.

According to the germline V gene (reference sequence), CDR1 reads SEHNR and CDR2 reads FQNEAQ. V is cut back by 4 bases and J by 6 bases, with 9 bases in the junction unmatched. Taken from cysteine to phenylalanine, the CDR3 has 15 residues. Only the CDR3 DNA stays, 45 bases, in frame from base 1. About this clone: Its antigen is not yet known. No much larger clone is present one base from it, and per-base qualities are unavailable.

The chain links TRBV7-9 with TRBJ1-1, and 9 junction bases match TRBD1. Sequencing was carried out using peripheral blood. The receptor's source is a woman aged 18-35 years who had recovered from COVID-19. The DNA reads TGTGCCAGCAGCTCACAGACAGGGGGGCTCTCTGAAGCTTTCTTT. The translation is CASSSQTGGLSEAFF.